This TCR beta chain was captured in a study of cytomegalovirus exposure and HLA in healthy donors (dated by TCRdb to the late 2010s). General notes on the study: An earlier analysis of more than 550 of the donors reported about 260 Gb of sequence data and 90 million to 120 million unique TCR beta sequences obtained from about 179 million T cells. Roughly 300 gigabases of sequencing data and 75 million to 85 million unique TCR sequences made up an early release that covered fewer than 650 HLA-typed donors. The genetic ancestry cluster associated with self-reported Caucasian donors included over 80% of the approximately 430 genotyped donors. The study aimed to test whether cataloging public T cell receptors could reveal signatures of past pathogen exposure. The study profiled the T cell repertoires of 550 to 700 subjects by immunosequencing and related them to cytomegalovirus serostatus. A separate validation cohort of 100 to 150 different subjects was used in addition to the 666-subject first cohort. To predict cytomegalovirus infection status, the study combined high-throughput TCR immunosequencing, statistical association of individual TCRs with disease status, and machine learning. To study patterns of TCR occurrence, a later analysis re-analyzed previously published TCR beta repertoires from more than 550 donors and added high-resolution HLA genotyping. The later analysis used no new phenotypic data to find candidate immune exposures, relying instead on TCR beta sequences and their occurrence across donors. To decide whether each TCR beta V gene segment behaved as functional or pseudogenic, an earlier analysis of fewer than 750 of the donors relied on high-throughput TCR beta sequencing. Donor age, sex, ethnicity and CMV serostatus were compiled together with the repertoire data. Genome-wide SNP genotypes for about 55% of the 666 donors were used in a later genetic analysis, which treated that subset as a discovery cohort. All discovery cohort repertoires had been generated on a single sequencing platform. Both class I and class II loci were covered by HLA typing, at four-digit resolution. The number of typed donors differed by locus: roughly 629-640 for A, B, C, DRB1 and DQB1; approximately 530 for DQA1; over 600 for DPA1; and roughly 450 for DPB1. Roughly five DR-DQ haplotypes were handled as single units for association and clustering, since linkage in the cohort was strong. Among about 370 genotyped donors of the cohort, an average of approximately 200,000 unique TCR beta nucleotide sequences was sequenced per donor, of which about 18% were non-productive.

The paper's findings and limits, for the study overall: The authors suggested that the approach could potentially be extended to other disease states and immunological phenotypes. In an earlier analysis of some 500 of the donors, most TCR beta V segments were observed in productive rearrangements about 90% or about 30% of the time, broadly matching IMGT annotations. Several of the top co-occurrence clusters appeared to be linked to parvovirus B19, influenza, CMV and Epstein-Barr virus, according to a later analysis. According to a later genetic analysis, donors in an Asian-associated ancestry cluster had fewer N-insertions in productive TCRs than the approximately 630-donor mean. Because HLA typing was missing for some donors at each locus, association tests included only the typed subset. An association between a missense DCLRE1C variant and V-gene and J-gene trimming of TCR beta chains was found in a later genetic analysis and replicated in an independent cohort. A later analysis found that most CMV-associated TCR beta chains appeared HLA-restricted, with HLA associations seemingly driven largely by CMV exposure. CMV serostatus was the only immune exposure information available for the cohort. While some public TCRs were present in many individuals, most TCR sequences turned up only very rarely across donors. Linkage disequilibrium might explain the correlated functional status among segregating V segments, but an unknown experimental factor could not be ruled out. Presence/absence analyses assumed roughly uniform sequencing depth across donors, an assumption that may not hold. A further reported finding was that TCR beta sequences accurately predicted the HLA-A and HLA-B alleles for most subjects in the first cohort. At a false discovery rate of 0.05, a later analysis linked about 17,000 TCR beta sequences to specific HLA alleles. A total of fewer than 200 TCR beta chains were listed by the study as associated with cytomegalovirus. Three of the identified cytomegalovirus-associated TCR beta chains were confirmed in vitro to be specific for cytomegalovirus antigens. When HLA alleles, especially DR and DQ, strongly co-occurred, attributing TCR associations to individual alleles was difficult. Some IMGT-functional V segments, including TRBV6-2 and TRBV6-3, could not be told apart with the 87-base-pair reads, so those segments were excluded. The classifier was reported to diagnose cytomegalovirus status with high specificity and sensitivity in both the original and validation cohorts. In a later analysis, HLA-associated TCR beta chains were found to be more clonally expanded and to have lower generation probabilities than equally common non-associated chains. A later analysis found that TCR association rates varied across HLA loci, with DRB1 alleles showing the most associated TCRs and HLA-C alleles the fewest. The sequencing pipeline was judged likely to have produced a cluster of highly shared sequence variants as a technical artifact. The cohort was sequenced for TCR beta chains only, and without alpha or paired-chain data the features that could be detected were limited. About 17 rarely observed V segments, including chromosome 9 orphons, were excluded from the earlier analysis of about 600 of the donors because counts were too low.

The library was generated by the immunoSEQ multiplex PCR assay. For the multiplex PCR, a mixture combining 60 forward primers for TCR Vbeta segments and 13 reverse primers for TCR Jbeta segments was used. A multiplex PCR assay on genomic DNA amplified the CDR3 region of rearranged TCR beta genes. The Illumina HiSeq System was used to sequence the amplified TCR beta libraries as 87-base-pair reads. The paper's data handling went like this. In a later analysis, 70 million to 95 million unique TCR beta chains were counted across the 650 to 700 repertoires, and roughly 10 million of these chains were shared by at least two donors. Raw reads were error-corrected and collapsed into unique sequences by a nearest-neighbor algorithm in which closely related sequences were merged to remove PCR and sequencing errors. Alignment of CDR3 sequences to IMGT reference sequences was used to assign V, D and J gene segments. Each retained sequence needed at least a six-nucleotide match to both a V gene segment and a J gene segment. Rearrangements were called productive when the CDR3 lacked stop codons and stayed in frame with V and J; all others were non-productive. Following IMGT convention, CDR3 was defined as the stretch from the second conserved V-encoded cysteine up to the conserved J-encoded phenylalanine. The earlier analysis of some 600 of the donors excluded sequences that lacked an unambiguous match to a single V gene segment. An earlier analysis of almost 600 of the donors classified V segments as functional when productive rearrangements were above 56.7% and as segregating when the standard deviation between donors was above 5%. A statistical classification framework was developed to diagnose cytomegalovirus status using the catalog of TCR beta chain sequences. In a later analysis, TCR nucleotide sequences were compared against IMGT/GENE-DB human TR gene sequences so that V and J genes could be assigned. The TCRdist pipeline was used in a later analysis to assign CDR3 sequences and most-parsimonious VDJ recombination scenarios. In a later analysis, each TCR beta chain was defined by its CDR3 amino acid sequence together with its V-gene family, and reads without a unique V-gene family were excluded. To address suspected cross-contamination and a sequencing artifact, a later analysis removed 592 highly shared, low-generation-probability nucleotide sequences. A later analysis calculated a clonal expansion index for each public chain from normalized within-repertoire ranks of inferred template counts. In a later analysis, generation probabilities were computed with a VDJ recombination model fitted to out-of-frame rearrangements, and the resulting probabilities were checked against IGoR. Hypergeometric tests were used in a later analysis to score TCR-TCR, TCR-HLA and TCR-CMV co-occurrence, with a repertoire-size bias correction applied to the TCR pairs. To estimate false discovery rates, a later analysis permuted the HLA or CMV assignments 20 times. A later analysis grouped co-occurring TCRs with DBSCAN, adding TCRdist sequence similarity when clustering within HLA-allele-positive subsets. For co-occurrence clustering, repertoires with fewer than 30,000 or more than 120,000 public chains were excluded, along with five repertoires with anomalous nucleotide sharing. The source is immuneACCESS, and TCRdb retained only in-frame sequences with V and J called. Part of the clones is not carried over; for the studies checked, unresolved V genes explain less than half of this, and the remainder is unexplained. D and trimming come from the DNA, and the V and J calls and clone size come from that table. In all, the sample holds about 180,000 clones, and 65% to 80% of those were seen once. The ten largest clones represent around 0.74% of the sample.

From the cysteine through the phenylalanine, the CDR3 covers 16 amino acids. Here the CDR3 DNA is all that survives: 48 bases in frame from base 1. Via the germline V gene, CDR1 is SGDLS and CDR2 YYNGEE. At the junction V is shortened by 4 bases and J by 1 base, with 12 bases in between. A word on this clone: Its antigen is still unknown. Base-call qualities are not available, and no considerably larger clone is one nucleotide away.

In total, just over 650 healthy bone marrow donors made up the cohort. At the time of sampling, all cohort members were nominally healthy, though unrecorded immune exposures were likely present. The donor was CMV seronegative and belonged to the group of 350 to 400 seronegative cohort members. A peripheral blood sample was collected from each donor, and TCR beta sequencing was performed on peripheral blood mononuclear cells. The Qiagen DNeasy Blood Extraction Kit was used to extract genomic DNA from the blood cell samples. The receptor's source is a woman between 40 and 55 years old in good health and CMV-seronegative. This receptor chain uses TRBV9 and TRBJ1-6; a tentative D match to TRBD1 spans 6 bases. The sequencing input was PBMCs. The CDR3 amino acid sequence is: CASSPAGASYNSPLHF. The base sequence is TGTGCCAGCAGCCCGGCGGGGGCGTCCTATAATTCACCCCTCCACTTT.